This TCR beta chain emerged from a study of shared T cell receptors in the human thymus (dated by TCRdb to 2020 to 2022). A note on the overall study: The study examined how self-reactive, shared T-cell receptor alpha chains are generated in the human thymus.

Library construction relied on the immunoSEQ multiplex PCR assay. TCRdb obtained this table from immuneACCESS and retained in-frame rearrangements with V and J assigned. These tables miss some clones; where compared with another copy, unresolved V genes account for less than half of the shortfall, and the remainder is unexplained. The sample records around 730,000 clones, 70% to 90% of which are singletons. Approximately 0.01% of the sample lies in the top ten. Its CDR3 holds 15 amino acids, cysteine through phenylalanine. The DNA shown is the 45-base CDR3, in frame from base 1. The germline V gene sets CDR1 to SGHTA and CDR2 to FQGNSA. Trimming at the junction amounts to 1 base on V and 3 bases on J, and the germline ends lie 9 bases apart. As concerns this clone: The clone's antigen remains unknown. No base quality information exists; no much larger clone differs at one position.

This sample was shared with a second study, whose subject was human thymus T cells. From that second study: Donors were immunologically healthy infants undergoing open corrective cardiac surgery for congenital heart defects in Finland. Thymus tissue was collected as surgical resects that were removed during corrective cardiac surgery. Usage of V and J gene segments appeared to be biased in both the thymic and the peripheral blood repertoires. The related research found that thymic TCR repertoires overlapped highly between unrelated individuals. TCR alpha and beta repertoires from fewer than ten infant thymus samples and four related peripheral blood samples were characterized in the study. Donor ages ranged from about 6 to 250 days, and the cohort comprised about six male and two female infants. Thymocytes were released mechanically from tissue and stored at -70 °C as pellets of 10-30 million cells. A QIAsymphony instrument was used to extract genomic DNA from the frozen cell pellets. The immunoSEQ multiplex PCR assay was used to amplify the TCRB and TCRAD loci from a standardized quantity of quality-controlled genomic DNA. The amplicons spanned the V(D)J region and were long enough to cover the CDR3 and allow V and J genes to be identified. Through the commercial immunoSEQ service, the amplicons were sequenced on an Illumina platform. Corrections for primer bias and sequencing errors followed previously described methods, while TCRAD and TCRB definitions were based on the IMGT database. Repertoires were analysed with immunoSEQ Analyzer 3.0 and VDJTools, covering basic statistics, V/J segment usage, diversity estimates, rarefaction and pairwise overlap. To estimate diversity, the Chao1, ChaoE, Efron-Thisted, Shannon and inverse Simpson indices were applied, and diversity was also estimated on datasets down-sampled to the smallest sample. Repertoire overlap was assessed by strict matching of CDR3 nucleotide sequence, V gene and J gene, and clustering was done by Jaccard-based multidimensional scaling. On average, thymus samples yielded roughly 770,000 unique TCRB clonotypes, whereas blood samples yielded roughly 81,000.

The V and J segments used are TRBV7-2 and TRBJ2-2, and perhaps TRBD1 as D gene, on 5 matching bases. The sequenced sample consisted of thymocytes. The receptor was isolated from a girl younger than two with a congenital heart defect. Donor details come from another sample of the same person, matched by shared clones. CDR3 reads: CASSLDEGDTGELFF. The sequenced DNA is TGTGCCAGCAGCTTAGATGAAGGGGACACCGGGGAGCTGTTTTTT. The full variable domain, with segments outside the CDR3 supplied by the reference TRBV7-2 and TRBJ2-2 proteins, appears as GAGVSQSPSNKVTEKGKDVELRCDPISGHTALYWYRQSLGQGLEFLIYFQGNSAPDKSGLPSDRFSAERTGGSVSTLTIQRTQQEDSAVYLCASSLDEGDTGELFFGEGSRLTVL.